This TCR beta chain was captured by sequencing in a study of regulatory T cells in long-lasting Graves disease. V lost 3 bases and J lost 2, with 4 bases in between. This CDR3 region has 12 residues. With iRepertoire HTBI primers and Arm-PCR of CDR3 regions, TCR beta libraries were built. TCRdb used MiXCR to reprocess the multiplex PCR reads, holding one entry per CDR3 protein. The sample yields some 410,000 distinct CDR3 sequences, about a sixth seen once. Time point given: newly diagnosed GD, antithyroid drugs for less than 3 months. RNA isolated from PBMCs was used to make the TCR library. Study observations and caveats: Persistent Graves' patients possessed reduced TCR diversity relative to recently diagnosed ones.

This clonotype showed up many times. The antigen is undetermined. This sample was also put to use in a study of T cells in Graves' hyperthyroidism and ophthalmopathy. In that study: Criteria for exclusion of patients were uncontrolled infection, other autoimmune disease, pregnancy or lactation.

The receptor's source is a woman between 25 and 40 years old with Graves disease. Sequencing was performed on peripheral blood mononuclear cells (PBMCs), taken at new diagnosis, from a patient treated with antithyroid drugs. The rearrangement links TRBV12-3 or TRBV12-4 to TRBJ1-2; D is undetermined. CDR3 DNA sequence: TGTGCCAGCAGTTTCGGGAACTATGGCTACACCTTC. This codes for CASSFGNYGYTF.